The 8 T cell receptor beta chains below all came from one sample that was sequenced in a study of blood T cell repertoires in COVID-19. Method: immunoSEQ multiplex PCR; TCRdb's copy keeps in-frame clones and lacks some. Here the sample spans about 220,000 clones, about 80% being singletons. Sequencing was performed on PBMCs or T cells enriched from blood (not recorded which). The source is a man between 35 and 55 years old who had recovered from COVID-19.

J is TRBJ2-7 and V is TRBV3-1 (or the pseudogene TRBV3-2); 8 nucleotides line up with TRBD2. J gave up 3 bases and V 5 bases, and 6 bases lay outside the gene matches. This CDR3 is built from 14 residues. Germline CDR1 and CDR2: LGHDT and YNNKEL (reference sequence). The CDR3: CASSLYSGDYEQYF. In DNA, the CDR3 is TGTGCCAGCAGCTTATATAGCGGGGACTACGAGCAGTACTTC.

The chain is built from TRBV9 and TRBJ2-4; 7 positions match TRBD2. The CDR3 length is 14 residues. Trimming removed 4 bases from V and 5 bases from J; junction bases left unmatched: 6. The germline CDR1 and CDR2 sequences are SGDLS and YYNGEE. CDR3 loop: CASSSPAGQNIQYF. The DNA of the CDR3 is TGTGCCAGCAGCTCCCCAGCGGGGCAAAACATTCAGTACTTC.

The rearrangement links TRBV4-2 to TRBJ1-2; maybe TRBD1 (6 bases). The CDR3 extends over 16 amino acids. CDR1 is LGHNA and CDR2 is YNFKEQ in the germline V gene. Trimming took off 0 bases at V and 4 bases at J, with 15 bases between the two ends. The CDR3 DNA reads as TGTGCCAGCAGCCAAGATGAAAAGGGGGTAGTCTATGGCTACACCTTC. As protein: CASSQDEKGVVYGYTF.

This clone has only a few counts. The chain links TRBV9 to TRBJ2-1; 9 bases are a match to TRBD1. There are 15 residues in the CDR3. The J segment lost 3 bases and the V segment lost 4 bases, leaving 5 bases of the junction unmatched. Germline CDR1 reads SGDLS; CDR2 reads YYNGEE. The CDR3 reads CASSPSGQGYNEQFF. DNA for the CDR3: TGTGCCAGCAGCCCCTCGGGACAGGGCTACAATGAGCAGTTCTTC.

The chain carries TRBV7-2 and TRBJ2-3; D is perhaps TRBD2 (5 bases). V was pared by 1 base and J by 4 bases, with 9 bases between. This CDR3 contains 14 residues. Germline V gene sequence: CDR1 SGHTA, CDR2 FQGNSA. CDR3 sequence: CASSLGARADTQYF. CDR3 nucleotides: TGTGCCAGCAGCTTAGGAGCGCGGGCAGATACGCAGTATTTT.

This chain connects TRBV27 to TRBJ2-7, with D perhaps matching TRBD2 (5 bases). Germline V gene data show CDR1 as MNHEY and CDR2 as SMNVEV (reference sequence). The CDR3 length is 13 residues. V was cut by 6 bases and J by 3 bases, with 12 bases left in between. DNA of the CDR3: TGTGCCAGCAGATCACGGGAAAACTACGAGCAGTACTTC. Translating gives CASRSRENYEQYF.

Many counts were recorded for this clone. This sequence joins TRBV7-9 and TRBJ1-2; a weak D match, TRBD1 (6 bases). V was cut by 3 bases and J by 7 bases, with 12 bases left in between. This CDR3 region has 13 residues. Germline assignment: CDR1 SEHNR and CDR2 FQNEAQ (reference sequence). The CDR3 sequence is CASSFGQGSGYTF. The DNA of the CDR3 is TGTGCCAGCAGCTTTGGGCAGGGGTCTGGCTACACCTTC.

The chain has TRBV27 and TRBJ2-2; no firm D call. The V gene's germline CDR1 is MNHEY and CDR2 SMNVEV (reference sequence). The V gene lost 3 bases and the J gene lost 1 base, with 3 bases spanning the gap. This CDR3 contains 13 residues. The CDR3 DNA follows: TGTGCCAGCAGTTTCTGGAACACCGGGGAGCTGTTTTTT. As protein: CASSFWNTGELFF.